A single sample gave rise to the 27 T cell receptor beta chains below, sequenced in a study of cytomegalovirus exposure and HLA in healthy donors. Vbeta (60) and Jbeta (13) primers were used in the PCR. Sequencing used immunoSEQ multiplex PCR; TCRdb keeps in-frame clones, though not all of them. The repertoire has about 120,000 clones, 70% to 75% of them found once; the top ten carry over 1.5%. Source material: PBMCs. The receptor set was obtained from a young woman in good health and CMV-seronegative.

The chain recombines TRBV19 with TRBJ1-1; D ambiguous. Germline lookup yields CDR1 LNHDA and CDR2 SQIVND (reference sequence). V lost 3 bases and J lost 4, with 15 bases in between. This CDR3 region has 15 residues. CDR3 DNA: TGTGCCAGTAGTATTGGGAGGGATGTCGGCACTGAAGCTTTCTTT. Its translation: CASSIGRDVGTEAFF.

The chain joins TRBV6-1 to TRBJ1-2; TRBD1 matches at 7 bases. The CDR3 sequence is 15 residues long. CDR1 and CDR2 from the germline V gene are MNHNS and SASEGT. The V gene end was trimmed by 3 bases and the J gene end by 8 bases; junction bases not matched to a gene: 12. The CDR3 here is CASSDSGQAIGGYTF. As DNA, the CDR3 is TGTGCCAGCAGTGACTCCGGACAGGCCATTGGGGGCTACACCTTC.

The V gene is TRBV7-9, the J gene TRBJ2-1; perhaps TRBD2 as D (5 bases). Germline CDR1 reads SEHNR; CDR2 reads FQNEAQ (reference sequence). V dropped 1 base and J dropped 5 bases, with 12 bases sitting between them. The CDR3 totals 15 residues. The CDR3 bases are TGTGCCAGCAGCTTAGGAGGGTTACCCCACAATGAGCAGTTCTTC. Amino acid sequence: CASSLGGLPHNEQFF.

This clone was observed a handful of times. The V and J genes are TRBV6-8 and TRBJ1-1; no firm D call. The CDR3 contains 14 residues. Trimming shortened V by 8 bases and J by 9 bases, and 22 bases separated the two germline ends. Germline V CDR1 and CDR2: MNHGY, SAAAGT. CDR3 coding DNA: TGTGCCAGCCGACCGGAGCCGTCAACTTCGAAAGCTTTCTTT. Protein: CASRPEPSTSKAFF.

The V gene is TRBV28, the J gene TRBJ1-5; D might be TRBD1 (6 bases). The CDR3 has 14 amino acids. CDR1 is MDHEN, CDR2 SYDVKM, per germline. Trimming took off 3 bases at V and 6 bases at J, with 12 bases between the two ends. CDR3 coding DNA: TGTGCCAGCAGTTTCGTGCCAGGGGCTCAGCCCCAGCATTTT. Its protein product is CASSFVPGAQPQHF.

The V and J genes are TRBV27 and TRBJ1-1; D may be TRBD1 (6 bases). The V gene lost 7 bases and the J gene lost 1 base, with 13 bases spanning the gap. Germline V gene data show CDR1 as MNHEY and CDR2 as SMNVEV (reference sequence). This CDR3 is built from 14 residues. This CDR3 is CASTAGASNTEAFF. For the CDR3, the DNA is TGTGCCAGCACGGCAGGGGCATCGAACACTGAAGCTTTCTTT.

The chain has TRBV19 and TRBJ1-5; weak D call: TRBD1 (6 bases). The CDR3 covers 16 residues. Germline CDR1 is LNHDA and CDR2 is SQIVND (reference sequence). Trimming shortened V by 7 bases and J by 3 bases, and 19 bases separated the two germline ends. CDR3 DNA sequence: TGTGCCAGTAAGTGGGGACACTCCGGATTCAATCAGCCCCAGCATTTT. This gives the protein CASKWGHSGFNQPQHF.

The V call is TRBV9, the J call TRBJ1-1, with D maybe TRBD1 (6 bases). CDR3 length: 13 residues. Trimming took off 2 bases at V and 4 bases at J, with 9 bases between the two ends. Germline values: CDR1 SGDLS, CDR2 YYNGEE. CDR3 in DNA: TGTGCCAGCAGCGTGTTAGGGGGCACTGAAGCTTTCTTT. Translated, it gives CASSVLGGTEAFF.

This chain joins TRBV30 and TRBJ2-7; no clear D gene. With 7 bases removed from V and 0 bases from J, the gap between germline ends came to 7 bases. CDR1 is GTSNPN and CDR2 is SVGIG in the germline V gene (reference sequence). The CDR3 loop spans 11 amino acids. The CDR3 protein is CAFRSSYEQYF. The CDR3 nucleotides read TGTGCCTTCCGCAGCTCCTACGAGCAGTACTTC. Together with reference TRBV30 and TRBJ2-7, the CDR3 gives the full variable domain: SQTIHQWPATLVQPVGSPLSLECTVEGTSNPNLYWYRQAAGRGLQLLFYSVGIGQISSEVPQNLSASRPQDRQFILSSKKLLLSDSGFYLCAFRSSYEQYFGPGTRLTVT.

The chain links TRBV12-5 to TRBJ1-2; TRBD1 agrees at 9 bases. Trimming cost V 6 bases and J 6 bases; bases outside gene matches: 2. This CDR3 contains 12 residues. Germline CDR1 and CDR2: LGHNT and FRNRAP. CDR3: CASGGTGHGYTF. The CDR3 DNA reads TGTGCTAGTGGCGGGACAGGGCATGGCTACACCTTC.

The genes are TRBV18 and TRBJ1-6, with TRBD1 matching 7 bases. Unmatched junction bases numbered 11, after V lost 5 bases and J lost 10 bases. CDR3 length: 15 residues. CDR1 is KGHSH and CDR2 is LQKENI in the germline V gene. CDR3 protein: CASSETGLVNSPLHF. The CDR3 region has the DNA TGTGCCAGCTCAGAGACAGGGTTAGTAAACTCACCCCTCCACTTT.

The chain links TRBV7-8 to TRBJ1-2; 12 bases are a match to TRBD1. With V trimmed by 5 bases and J by 5 bases, 6 bases remained unmatched. From germline, CDR1 is SGHVS and CDR2 FQNEAQ. The CDR3 has 15 residues. The CDR3 region has the DNA TGTGCCAGCAGCCTGGGACAGGGGGCACGGTATGGCTACACCTTC. Translation gives CASSLGQGARYGYTF.

The V and J genes are TRBV25-1 and TRBJ2-5; 12 nucleotides agree with TRBD2. Per germline, CDR1 MGHDK and CDR2 SYGVNS. The CDR3 length is 15 residues. V lost 4 bases and J lost 5; bases outside the gene matches: 5. The CDR3 nucleotides read TGTGCCAGCAGTGGCGGACTAGCGGGGTGGGAGACCCAGTACTTC. This codes for CASSGGLAGWETQYF.

This rearrangement joins TRBV7-2 to TRBJ2-1; D possibly corresponds to TRBD2 (5 bases). V lost 0 bases and J lost 5, with 11 bases in between. The germline gives CDR1 SGHTA, CDR2 FQGNSA. The CDR3 covers 15 residues. The CDR3 region is CASSLAPRLHNEQFF. The CDR3 region has the DNA TGTGCCAGCAGCTTAGCCCCTCGACTACACAATGAGCAGTTCTTC.

The genes are TRBV13 and TRBJ1-1; D is uncertain. The V gene lost 0 bases and the J gene lost 1 base, with 6 bases spanning the gap. Looked up from germline, CDR1 is PRHDT and CDR2 is FYEKMQ (reference sequence). CDR3 size: 14 residues. CDR3 region: CASSLGQANTEAFF. In DNA form, the CDR3 reads TGTGCCAGCAGCTTAGGCCAAGCGAACACTGAAGCTTTCTTT.

The rearrangement joins TRBV2 to TRBJ2-1; 10 positions match TRBD2. Germline lookup yields CDR1 SNHLY and CDR2 FYNNEI. This CDR3 comprises 16 residues. Unmatched junction bases numbered 6, after V lost 4 bases and J lost 3 bases. The CDR3 DNA is TGTGCCAGCAGTGGTGAAAGCGGGGGGGACTACAATGAGCAGTTCTTC. It specifies CASSGESGGDYNEQFF.

The gene calls are TRBV2 and TRBJ2-3; 15 bases agree with TRBD2. V lost 2 bases and J lost 11; bases outside the gene matches: 8. The CDR3 spans 16 residues. Germline assignment: CDR1 SNHLY and CDR2 FYNNEI. In DNA, the CDR3 is TGTGCCAGCAGTGAATACGGACTAGCGGGGGGGCCAGGGCAGTATTTT. Residues: CASSEYGLAGGPGQYF.

The V call is TRBV7-2, the J call TRBJ1-4; D not resolved. The CDR3 has 14 residues. With 8 bases removed from V and 0 bases from J, the gap between germline ends came to 10 bases. The germline V gene has CDR1 SGHTA and CDR2 FQGNSA. In nucleotides, the CDR3 is TGTGCCAGCCGAGGGATGGCAACTAATGAAAAACTGTTTTTT. This codes for CASRGMATNEKLFF.

This clone was detected many times. In DNA, the CDR3 is TGTGCCAGCAGTGAGGAGACCTCTGGGGCCAACGTCCTGACTTTC. This codes for CASSEETSGANVLTF. This sequence joins TRBV6-1 and TRBJ2-6; no firm D call. The germline V and J ends were trimmed by 3 bases and 0 bases, with 6 bases remaining between them. This CDR3 is 15 amino acids long. Germline CDR1 reads MNHNS; CDR2 reads SASEGT.

This rearrangement joins TRBV5-1 to TRBJ1-1; D unresolved. Germline CDR1 SGHRS, CDR2 YFSETQ. V lost 0 bases and J 5 bases, leaving 11 bases between the germline ends. This CDR3 has 14 amino acids. For the CDR3, the DNA is TGCGCCAGCAGCTTGGAAAGCGCAAAGACTGAAGCTTTCTTT. It translates to CASSLESAKTEAFF. The variable domain in full, completed from reference TRBV5-1 and TRBJ1-1, reads KAGVTQTPRYLIKTRGQQVTLSCSPISGHRSVSWYQQTPGQGLQFLFEYFSETQRNKGNFPGRFSGRQFSNSRSEMNVSTLELGDSALYLCASSLESAKTEAFFGQGTRLTVV.

The chain employs TRBV5-6 and TRBJ2-5; 7 bases map to TRBD1. Germline CDR1 reads SGHDT; CDR2 reads YYEEEE. Germline trimming cut 5 bases from V and 7 bases from J; bases unmatched to any gene: 8. This CDR3 is 13 amino acids long. CDR3 coding DNA: TGTGCCAGCAGTCCCGGGACAGTTCGGACCCAGTACTTC. Protein: CASSPGTVRTQYF.

The V call is TRBV27, the J call TRBJ2-7; TRBD1 might be the D (7 bases). Trimming left V 8 bases short and J 2 bases short, with 19 bases between. Germline V gives CDR1 MNHEY, CDR2 SMNVEV (reference sequence). The CDR3 sequence is 15 residues long. CDR3 sequence reads: CASGGAGQQTYEQYF. The CDR3 DNA sequence: TGTGCCAGCGGTGGGGCGGGACAGCAGACCTACGAGCAGTACTTC.

The gene calls are TRBV9 and TRBJ2-5; tentative D call: TRBD1 (5 bases). Looked up from germline, CDR1 is SGDLS and CDR2 is YYNGEE. Trimming removed 3 bases from V and 2 bases from J, with 11 bases in between. This CDR3 contains 14 residues. CDR3 DNA: TGTGCCAGCAGCGGGGGCCTCGGTCAAGAGACCCAGTACTTC. It is translated as CASSGGLGQETQYF.

The V call is TRBV29-1, the J call TRBJ2-1, with 8 bases identical to TRBD1. The CDR3 loop spans 16 amino acids. Germline CDR1 and CDR2: SQVTM and ANQGSEA. V trimming: 4 bases; J trimming: 1 base; junction bases outside the gene matches: 9. CDR3: CSVGQGLEGSYNEQFF. CDR3 nucleotides: TGCAGCGTTGGACAGGGGCTGGAGGGTTCCTACAATGAGCAGTTCTTC.

This chain uses TRBV4-1 with TRBJ1-5; TRBD1 aligns across 9 bases. This CDR3 has 16 amino acids. The trim removed 4 bases at V and 9 bases at J, leaving 13 bases unmatched. Germline-derived CDR1 and CDR2 are MGHRA and YSYEKL. CDR3 loop: CASSPRTGDFFSPQHF. CDR3 DNA sequence: TGCGCCAGCAGCCCTAGGACAGGGGACTTTTTTTCGCCCCAGCATTTT.

J is TRBJ2-5 and V is TRBV15; possibly TRBD1 for D (6 bases). Per germline, CDR1 LNHNV and CDR2 YYDKDF (reference sequence). The CDR3 consists of 16 residues. V lost 3 bases, J lost 0 bases, and 14 bases lay in between. The CDR3 here is CATSRGAGLDQETQYF. DNA of the CDR3: TGTGCCACCAGCAGGGGGGCAGGTCTTGACCAAGAGACCCAGTACTTC.

This rearrangement joins TRBV4-1 to TRBJ2-7; 7 nucleotides line up with TRBD2. Germline V gene sequence: CDR1 MGHRA, CDR2 YSYEKL. The CDR3 totals 15 residues. Losses at the gene ends were 6 bases for V and 1 base for J; bases not matched to a gene: 9. The DNA of the CDR3 is TGCGCCAGCAGACCCACTAGCGTTGAATCCTACGAGCAGTACTTC. The encoded protein is CASRPTSVESYEQYF.